The entry below describes one T cell receptor beta chain. The target antigen is unknown. The study drew all its donors from Caucasian adults living in Nashville, Tennessee. Trimming shortened V by 4 bases and J by 0 bases, and 13 bases separated the two germline ends. The CDR3 length is 15 residues. Per the germline V gene, CDR1 is SGHAT and CDR2 is FQNNGV. TCRdb's copy holds only in-frame clones and misses some; the assay was immunoSEQ multiplex PCR. The sample lists over 850,000 clones, approximately 80% occurring once. These data originate in a study of shared clonotypes between healthy human individuals. The overall study: Donors had three CD4 naive, three CD4 memory, two CD8 naive and one CD8 memory plate apiece. Study-level points and caveats: Tissues were not sampled, only blood, and their repertoires likely differ.

Sequencing was carried out using memory CD4+ T cells from PBMCs. Documented subset: CD45RA-negative fraction. The V call is TRBV11-2, the J call TRBJ2-7, with D perhaps matching TRBD1 or TRBD2 (6 bases each). The TCR comes from a man aged 18 to 29 in good health. Some clones in this sample may be carry-over from other donors' samples. This CDR3 is CASSSGGRPSYEQYF. Here the CDR3 DNA reads TGTGCCAGCAGCTCTGGGGGGCGGCCCTCCTACGAGCAGTACTTC.